This T cell receptor beta chain is drawn from a study of blood T cell repertoires in COVID-19. On the study more broadly: The United States, Italy and Spain were the sources of the acute and convalescent COVID-19 samples. Sample material is recorded as cDNA or gDNA derived from T cells, B-cell-depleted T cells, or PBMCs.

This CDR3 is built from 13 residues. Germline CDR1 and CDR2: SQVTM and ANQGSEA. V dropped 2 bases and J dropped 7 bases, with 12 bases sitting between them. As processed by the authors: It was from reference gene primer amplification that nucleated cell counts were estimated. Some clones are missing from TCRdb's copy, which holds only in-frame ones; the method was immunoSEQ multiplex PCR. From that table come the V and J calls and clone size; the DNA was used to work out D and trimming. The sample consists of more than 85,000 clones, about 78% of them appearing once. The receptor was isolated from a human donor in a cohort sampled during active or convalescent COVID-19. The gene calls are TRBV29-1 and TRBJ1-5, with D perhaps TRBD1 (6 bases). Sequencing was carried out using peripheral blood. This CDR3 is CSVELATGQPQHF. The CDR3 DNA is TGCAGCGTTGAACTCGCCACAGGGCAGCCCCAGCATTTT.